A single sample gave rise to the 18 T cell receptor beta chains below, sequenced in a study of blood T cell repertoires in COVID-19. Data came from immunoSEQ multiplex PCR; TCRdb stores just in-frame clones and leaves some out. The repertoire holds 400,000 to 450,000 clones, about 91% seen once, with roughly 12% in the top ten. What was sequenced was peripheral blood. The origin of the receptors is a woman in her forties or fifties with COVID-19, enrolled during active disease.

The V and J genes are TRBV30 and TRBJ2-1; 7 bases line up with TRBD2. The CDR3 has 11 amino acids. The germline V gene encodes CDR1 GTSNPN and CDR2 SVGIG (reference sequence). V lost 2 bases and J lost 15; bases outside the gene matches: 7. DNA of the CDR3: TGTGCCTGGAGTAGCCCGGGCGGGGGGTTCTTC. Translation: CAWSSPGGGFF.

The V call is TRBV6-1, the J call TRBJ1-1; possible D gene TRBD1, 6 bases. CDR1 MNHNS and CDR2 SASEGT come from the germline V gene. V lost 1 base to trimming and J lost 0 bases, with 12 bases between them. The CDR3 has 16 residues. CDR3 loop: CASSEVNRALNTEAFF. The CDR3 nucleotides are TGTGCCAGCAGTGAAGTGAACAGGGCCCTGAACACTGAAGCTTTCTTT.

The V gene is TRBV4-1, the J gene TRBJ2-2; 10 bases agree with TRBD2. Per germline, CDR1 MGHRA and CDR2 YSYEKL. The trim removed 0 bases at V and 1 base at J, leaving 14 bases unmatched. The CDR3 is 21 amino acids. This CDR3 reads CASSQDPSEAGGLRNTGELFF. The CDR3 DNA is TGCGCCAGCAGCCAAGACCCCTCGGAAGCGGGGGGGCTCAGGAACACCGGGGAGCTGTTTTTT.

The chain has TRBV7-2 and TRBJ2-1, with TRBD2 matching 11 bases. CDR1 and CDR2 from the germline V gene are SGHTA and FQGNSA. J gave up 7 bases and V 5 bases, and 4 bases lay outside the gene matches. The CDR3 runs to 14 residues. The CDR3 DNA reads TGTGCCAGCAGCCTACGGACTAGCGGGAATGAGCAGTTCTTC. Protein: CASSLRTSGNEQFF.

The chain uses TRBV27 and TRBJ1-6; tentatively, D is TRBD1 (5 bases). The CDR3 runs to 15 residues. V was shortened by 5 bases and J by 10 bases, with 18 bases between the two germline ends. CDR1 is MNHEY and CDR2 is SMNVEV in the germline V gene (reference sequence). This chain's CDR3 is CASSPLSGVRSPLHF. The CDR3 DNA reads as TGTGCCAGCAGTCCCCTATCGGGGGTCAGGTCACCCCTCCACTTT.

The DNA for the CDR3 is TGTGCCAGCAGCTTGGGCGGGACGCCCTATGGCTACACCTTC. This codes for CASSLGGTPYGYTF. The rearrangement joins TRBV5-4 to TRBJ1-2; perhaps TRBD1 as D (5 bases). The CDR3 spans 14 residues. Trimming cost V 0 bases and J 4 bases, with 10 bases left between them. The germline V gene encodes CDR1 SGHNT and CDR2 YYREEE (reference sequence). Full variable domain (rest looked up from reference TRBV5-4 and TRBJ1-2): ETGVTQSPTHLIKTRGQQVTLRCSSQSGHNTVSWYQQALGQGPQFIFQYYREEENGRGNFPPRFSGLQFPNYSSELNVNALELDDSALYLCASSLGGTPYGYTFGSGTRLTVV.

This chain connects TRBV10-1 to TRBJ1-6; no firm D call. Between the trimmed V and J ends, which lost 0 bases and 5 bases, there was a span of 8 bases. This CDR3 region has 15 residues. Per germline, CDR1 WNHNN and CDR2 SYGVQD (reference sequence). CDR3 nucleotides: TGCGCCAGCAGTGAGTCGATACGGGATAATTCACCCCTCCACTTT. It yields the protein CASSESIRDNSPLHF.

This clone was recorded only once. The chain recombines TRBV30 with TRBJ1-5; the D gene is possibly TRBD1 (5 bases). Trimming removed 0 bases from V and 11 bases from J, with 14 bases in between. The CDR3 runs 13 residues. CDR1 and CDR2 from the germline V gene are GTSNPN and SVGIG (reference sequence). CDR3 loop: CAWSVQASISQHF. In DNA, the CDR3 is TGTGCCTGGAGTGTACAGGCTTCGATCTCCCAGCATTTT.

A few counts support this clone. The chain employs TRBV9 and TRBJ1-2; D is ambiguous. Trimming shortened V by 0 bases and J by 4 bases, and 13 bases separated the two germline ends. The length of the CDR3 is 15 residues. Germline assignment: CDR1 SGDLS and CDR2 YYNGEE. The CDR3 region has the DNA TGTGCCAGCAGCGTAGGCGGTAACACCGGCTATGGCTACACCTTC. It specifies CASSVGGNTGYGYTF.

This clone was detected a few times. V is TRBV10-1 and J is TRBJ2-7; D remains unclear. Germline loops: CDR1 WNHNN, CDR2 SYGVQD (reference sequence). The CDR3 sequence is 14 residues long. Trimming removed 1 base at V and 1 base at J, with 8 bases between. Written as DNA, the CDR3 is TGCGCCAGCAGTGAGTACCCTAGGTCCTACGAGCAGTACTTC. Protein: CASSEYPRSYEQYF.

The chain couples TRBV7-2 to TRBJ2-2, with 9 bases lining up with TRBD2. The germline V gene encodes CDR1 SGHTA and CDR2 FQGNSA. The CDR3 runs 16 residues. V was clipped by 5 bases and J by 1 base; unmatched bases: 5. The CDR3 DNA reads as TGTGCCAGCAGCCTTCTTAGCGGGGGGAACACCGGGGAGCTGTTTTTT. It translates to CASSLLSGGNTGELFF.

The chain couples TRBV6-5 to TRBJ1-5; TRBD1 aligns across 8 bases. Germline trimming cut 8 bases from V and 7 bases from J; bases unmatched to any gene: 10. The germline CDR1 and CDR2 sequences are MNHEY and SVGAGI. This CDR3 comprises 14 residues. CDR3 bases: TGTGCCAGCGGGACCGGACAGGGTGGGCAGCCCCAGCATTTT. Protein sequence: CASGTGQGGQPQHF.

This clone came up a few times. This chain connects TRBV27 to TRBJ1-2; possible D gene TRBD1, 6 bases. The CDR3 has 16 amino acids. Germline-derived CDR1 and CDR2 are MNHEY and SMNVEV (reference sequence). Trimming removed 6 bases from V and 4 bases from J, with 21 bases in between. The CDR3 spells CASSPSPPGAGYGYTF. DNA of the CDR3: TGTGCCAGCAGCCCCTCTCCCCCAGGGGCGGGCTATGGCTACACCTTC.

The V gene is TRBV5-1, the J gene TRBJ1-3; 8 positions match TRBD1. CDR3 size: 14 residues. V dropped 4 bases and J dropped 3; count of bases not matched to a gene: 3. The germline V gene encodes CDR1 SGHRS and CDR2 YFSETQ. This chain's CDR3 is CASSPGTGGNTIYF. Written as DNA, the CDR3 is TGCGCCAGCAGCCCCGGGACAGGTGGAAACACCATATATTTT. Full variable domain (remainder filled in from reference TRBV5-1 and TRBJ1-3): KAGVTQTPRYLIKTRGQQVTLSCSPISGHRSVSWYQQTPGQGLQFLFEYFSETQRNKGNFPGRFSGRQFSNSRSEMNVSTLELGDSALYLCASSPGTGGNTIYFGEGSWLTVV.

The V gene is TRBV12-3 or TRBV12-4, the J gene TRBJ1-1; no clear D. Deletions cut 3 bases from V and 7 bases from J, with 12 bases between. CDR3 size: 13 residues. The CDR3 loop is CASSFPGRDEAFF. The CDR3 DNA reads as TGTGCCAGCAGTTTCCCCGGGAGGGATGAAGCTTTCTTT.

With respect to this clone: One end of the junction fails to match germline, which may point to a read error. The rearrangement uses TRBV5-5 and TRBJ2-7, with D possibly TRBD1 on 5 matching bases. CDR3 length: 14 residues. CDR1 is SGHKS and CDR2 is YYEKEE in the germline V gene (reference sequence). CDR3 protein: CASSFEDIATSSRF. The DNA of the CDR3 is TGTGCCAGCAGCTTTGAGGACATCGCTACGAGCAGCCGGTTC.

The V and J genes are TRBV2 and TRBJ2-3; D gene uncertain. The CDR3 consists of 11 residues. Trimming took off 6 bases at V and 6 bases at J, with 7 bases between the two ends. Germline V CDR1 and CDR2: SNHLY, FYNNEI. The CDR3 loop is CASSGADTQYF. In nucleotides, the CDR3 is TGTGCCAGCAGCGGTGCGGATACGCAGTATTTT.

This chain links TRBV7-9 with TRBJ2-1, with TRBD2 identical over 11 bases. Germline values: CDR1 SEHNR, CDR2 FQNEAQ (reference sequence). After removal of 5 bases from V and 11 bases from J, the junction contained 8 bases not matched to a gene. CDR3 size: 14 residues. CDR3: CASSSTSGGIQQFF. CDR3 sequence (DNA): TGTGCCAGCAGCAGTACTAGCGGGGGTATTCAGCAGTTCTTC. Full variable domain (rest looked up from reference TRBV7-9 and TRBJ2-1): DTGVSQNPRHKITKRGQNVTFRCDPISEHNRLYWYRQTLGQGPEFLTYFQNEAQLEKSRLLSDRFSAERPKGSFSTLEIQRTEQGDSAMYLCASSSTSGGIQQFFGPGTRLTVL.